The source of this T cell receptor (beta chain) is a study of T cells in Graves' hyperthyroidism and ophthalmopathy. Study summary: Peripheral blood was acquired at first diagnosis, ahead of any therapy whatsoever.

Exclusion criteria comprised uncontrolled infection, other autoimmune disease, pregnancy or lactation. The CDR3 regions of TCR beta were amplified from RNA transcripts. The HTBI set primed first-round TCR CDR3 RT-PCR. Each CDR3 protein gets one entry after TCRdb re-called the multiplex PCR reads with MiXCR. The sample includes about 290,000 distinct CDR3 sequences, roughly an eighth of them seen just once. Study-wide results and limits: A model of 13 V-J pairs discriminated ophthalmopathy from stable hyperthyroidism. Blood also carried most thyroid clonotypes expanded above 0.001.

With regard to this clonotype: The antigen remains unidentified.

The sequenced sample consisted of blood. The sequence was collected from a woman aged 40-49 years with Graves' hyperthyroidism.

DNA of the CDR3: TGTGCCAGCAGTGCAGTAGGAGGGCACTCCTACGAGCAGTACTTC. It translates to CASSAVGGHSYEQYF. The gene calls are TRBV7-9 and TRBJ2-7; possibly TRBD2 for D (6 bases). V was pared by 6 bases and J by 0 bases, with 15 bases between. Germline lookup yields CDR1 SEHNR and CDR2 FQNEAQ (reference sequence). The CDR3 runs 15 residues.